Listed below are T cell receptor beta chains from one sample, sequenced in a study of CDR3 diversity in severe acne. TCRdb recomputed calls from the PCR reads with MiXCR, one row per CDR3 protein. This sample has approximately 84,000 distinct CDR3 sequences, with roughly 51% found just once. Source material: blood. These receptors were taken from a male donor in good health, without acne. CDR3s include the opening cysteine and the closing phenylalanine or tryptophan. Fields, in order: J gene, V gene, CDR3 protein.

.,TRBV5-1,CASSISGRALGEQFF
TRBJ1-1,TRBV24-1,CTTRGNTEAFF
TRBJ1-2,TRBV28,CASSFKGRDYGYTF
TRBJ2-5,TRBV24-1,CATSDSGKSETQYF
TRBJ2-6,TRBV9,CASSPRGAVGSGANVLTF
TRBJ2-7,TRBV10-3,CAISVSGENYEQYF
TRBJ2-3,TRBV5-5,CASSFSGRQLRGHEQYF
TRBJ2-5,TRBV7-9,CASSFRTDQETQYF
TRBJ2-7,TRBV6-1,CASRRDRVGEQYF
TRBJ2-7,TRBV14,CASSPSVFGGGTYGQYF
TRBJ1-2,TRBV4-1,CASSQVGDPYGYTF
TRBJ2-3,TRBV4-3,CASSQTGRTGGDTQYF
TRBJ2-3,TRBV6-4,CASSPSGRSTQYF
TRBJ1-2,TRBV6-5,CASSLPGRNYGYTF
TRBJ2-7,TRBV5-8,CASSPDRGSSYEQYF
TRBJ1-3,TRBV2,CASSGRQAGNTIYF
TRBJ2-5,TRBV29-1,CSVETGEGETQYF
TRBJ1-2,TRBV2,CASSGTGRNYGYTF
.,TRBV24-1,CATSDFGSADAVYEQFF
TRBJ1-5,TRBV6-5,CASSRGTGGNNQPQHF
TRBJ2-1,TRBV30,CAWSKHIGPFYNGQFF
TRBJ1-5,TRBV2,CASSKSAGQPQHF
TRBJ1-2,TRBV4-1,CASSQGGTGPRVGYTF
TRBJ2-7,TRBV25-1,CASSGGNRDRGYEQYF
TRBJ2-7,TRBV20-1,CSTLAGGPYEQYF
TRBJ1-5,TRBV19,CASSFGTVGVQPQHF
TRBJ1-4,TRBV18,CASSPREEVNEKLFF
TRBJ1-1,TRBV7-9,CASSLVENTEAFF
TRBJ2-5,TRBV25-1,CASSTIGASGTQYF
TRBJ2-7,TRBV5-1,CASRRTREEEQYF
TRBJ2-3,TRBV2,CASSEHKPGTDTQYF
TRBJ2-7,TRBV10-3,CAISHQASEQYF
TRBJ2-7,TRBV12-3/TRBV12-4,CASRPVRVITDREQYF
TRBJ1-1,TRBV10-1,CASSPDRENTEAFF
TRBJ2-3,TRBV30,CAWSAGLAGPITDTQYF
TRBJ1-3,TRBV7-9,CASSWDRDGGNTIYF
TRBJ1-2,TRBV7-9,CASSFLFGTGWVGYTF